Shown below are 5 T cell receptor beta chains from a single sample sequenced in a study of cytomegalovirus exposure and HLA in healthy donors. 13 Jbeta primers and 60 Vbeta primers were used for the PCR. Produced via immunoSEQ multiplex PCR; TCRdb's table is partial and in-frame only. Of approximately 100,000 clones listed, under 80% are singletons. Sequenced: PBMCs. The source of these receptors is a man aged 60-69 years in good health and CMV-seronegative.

The rearrangement uses TRBV25-1 and TRBJ2-5; 10 positions agree with TRBD1. V lost 5 bases, J lost 5 bases, and 14 bases stayed unmatched. CDR1 MGHDK and CDR2 SYGVNS come from the germline V gene. The CDR3 extends over 17 amino acids. CDR3: CASSTRRVTGGWETQYF. The CDR3 DNA follows: TGTGCCAGCAGTACCCGACGGGTGACAGGGGGCTGGGAGACCCAGTACTTC.

V is TRBV2 and J is TRBJ1-6; 7 nucleotides line up with TRBD1. CDR1 is SNHLY, CDR2 FYNNEI, per germline. The ends lost 8 bases at V and 6 bases at J; junction bases unmatched: 10. This CDR3 comprises 15 residues. The CDR3 sequence: CASQLQGWLNSPLHF. The CDR3 nucleotides read TGTGCCAGCCAATTACAGGGGTGGCTTAATTCACCCCTCCACTTT.

The chain employs TRBV19 and TRBJ1-1; tentative D call: TRBD1 (5 bases). CDR3 size: 14 residues. V was pared by 7 bases and J by 0 bases, with 12 bases between. Germline V lookup: CDR1 LNHDA, CDR2 SQIVND (reference sequence). Written as DNA, the CDR3 is TGTGCCAGTAAGCGGGCAGGGATGAACACTGAAGCTTTCTTT. Its translation is CASKRAGMNTEAFF.

Only one count was recorded for this clone. The genes are TRBV27 and TRBJ2-7; D is possibly TRBD2 (6 bases). Germline-derived CDR1 and CDR2 are MNHEY and SMNVEV (reference sequence). This CDR3 has 17 residues. The V gene lost 4 bases and the J gene lost 2 bases, with 21 bases spanning the gap. CDR3 residues: CASSSLTGGNLAYEQYF. In DNA form, the CDR3 reads TGTGCCAGCAGTTCTCTGACCGGGGGTAATCTCGCCTACGAGCAGTACTTC.

The chain joins TRBV18 to TRBJ2-5; D is perhaps TRBD1 (5 bases). CDR3 length equals 13 residues. Germline V gives CDR1 KGHSH, CDR2 LQKENI. Deletions cut 6 bases from V and 4 bases from J, with 12 bases between. CDR3 loop: CASSLRQGETQYF. The CDR3 nucleotides are TGTGCCAGCTCCCTTAGGCAGGGAGAGACCCAGTACTTC.